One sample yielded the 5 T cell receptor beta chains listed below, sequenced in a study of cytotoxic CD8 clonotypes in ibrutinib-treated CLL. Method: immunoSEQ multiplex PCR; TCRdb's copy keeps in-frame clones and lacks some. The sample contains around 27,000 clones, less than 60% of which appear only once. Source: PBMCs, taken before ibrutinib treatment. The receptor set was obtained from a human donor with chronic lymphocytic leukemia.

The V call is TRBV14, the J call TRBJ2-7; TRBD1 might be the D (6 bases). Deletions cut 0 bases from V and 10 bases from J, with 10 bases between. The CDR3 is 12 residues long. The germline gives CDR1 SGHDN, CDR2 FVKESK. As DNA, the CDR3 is TGTGCCAGCAGCCAAGATTGGGGACACCAGTACTTC. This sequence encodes CASSQDWGHQYF.

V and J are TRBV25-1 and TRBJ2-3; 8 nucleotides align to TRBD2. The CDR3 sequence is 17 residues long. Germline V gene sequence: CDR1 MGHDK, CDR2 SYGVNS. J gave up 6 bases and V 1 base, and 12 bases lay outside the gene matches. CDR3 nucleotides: TGTGCCAGCAGTGAATCCCCCCGGGAGGGCCCCCTTGATACGCAGTATTTT. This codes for CASSESPREGPLDTQYF. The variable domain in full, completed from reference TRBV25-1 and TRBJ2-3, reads EADIYQTPRYLVIGTGKKITLECSQTMGHDKMYWYQQDPGMELHLIHYSYGVNSTEKGDLSSESTVSRIRTEHFPLTLESARPSHTSQYLCASSESPREGPLDTQYFGPGTRLTVL.

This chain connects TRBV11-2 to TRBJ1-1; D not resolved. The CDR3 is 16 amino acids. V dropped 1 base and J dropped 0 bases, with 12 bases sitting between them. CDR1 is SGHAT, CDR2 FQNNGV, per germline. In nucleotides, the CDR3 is TGTGCCAGCAGCTTAGTTTCGCTGGGGATGAACACTGAAGCTTTCTTT. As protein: CASSLVSLGMNTEAFF.

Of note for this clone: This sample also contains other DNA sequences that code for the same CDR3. The CDR3 bases are TGTGCCAGCAGCTCGCAGGGGAGAGAGCAGTACTTC. Translated: CASSSQGREQYF. The chain uses TRBV7-9 and TRBJ2-7; a possible D gene is TRBD1 (6 bases). This CDR3 is built from 12 residues. CDR1 is SEHNR and CDR2 is FQNEAQ in the germline V gene (reference sequence). Trimming removed 4 bases at V and 7 bases at J, with 11 bases between.

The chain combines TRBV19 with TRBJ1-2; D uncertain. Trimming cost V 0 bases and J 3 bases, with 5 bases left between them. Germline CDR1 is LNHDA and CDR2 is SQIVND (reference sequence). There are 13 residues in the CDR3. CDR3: CASSIDLYYGYTF. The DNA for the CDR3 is TGTGCCAGTAGTATAGATCTTTACTATGGCTACACCTTC.